Each of the 13 T cell receptor beta chains below was sequenced from the same sample in a study of blood T cell repertoires in COVID-19. The protocol was immunoSEQ multiplex PCR, while the TCRdb copy is restricted to in-frame clones and leaves out a portion. The profile shows about 370,000 clones, approximately 89% of them singletons. Sequencing used peripheral blood. These TCRs come from a woman aged 25-40 years with COVID-19, enrolled during active disease.

The V call is TRBV12-3 or TRBV12-4, the J call TRBJ1-1; 7 bases are shared with TRBD1. The CDR3 runs 13 residues. Trimming cost V 2 bases and J 8 bases; bases outside gene matches: 5. DNA of the CDR3: TGTGCCAGCAGTTTAAGTTCGACAGGGGAAGCTTTCTTT. Amino acids: CASSLSSTGEAFF.

The chain uses TRBV10-3 and TRBJ2-7, with D perhaps TRBD1 (6 bases). The germline V and J ends were trimmed by 5 bases and 2 bases, with 13 bases remaining between them. Per the germline V gene, CDR1 is ENHRY and CDR2 is SYGVKD. The CDR3 runs to 14 residues. This CDR3 is CAISRTGTTYEQYF. CDR3 coding DNA: TGTGCCATCAGTAGAACCGGGACAACCTACGAGCAGTACTTC.

This chain links TRBV5-6 with TRBJ2-3; 9 nucleotides match TRBD2. Trimming cost V 4 bases and J 4 bases; bases outside gene matches: 7. Germline CDR1 reads SGHDT; CDR2 reads YYEEEE. The CDR3 has 15 residues. DNA for the CDR3: TGTGCCAGCAGCACCCTAGCGGGATGGGCAGATACGCAGTATTTT. This codes for CASSTLAGWADTQYF.

Note on this clone: The same CDR3 also results from other DNA sequences found in this sample. The V call is TRBV4-2, the J call TRBJ1-5; 11 nucleotides agree with TRBD1. V shed 3 bases and J 7 bases; nucleotides not matched to a gene: 2. The CDR3 loop spans 14 amino acids. CDR1 is LGHNA and CDR2 is YNFKEQ in the germline V gene. The DNA of the CDR3 is TGTGCCAGCAGCCAGGGACAGGGGGGACAGCCCCAGCATTTT. As protein: CASSQGQGGQPQHF.

In this sample, this clone turned up once. The chain employs TRBV4-1 and TRBJ2-7; 7 bases line up with TRBD2. The germline CDR1 and CDR2 sequences are MGHRA and YSYEKL. The trim removed 5 bases at V and 4 bases at J, leaving 5 bases unmatched. The CDR3 runs 13 residues. This chain's CDR3 is CASSWREYYEQYF. In DNA, the CDR3 is TGCGCCAGCAGCTGGCGGGAGTATTACGAGCAGTACTTC.

V gene TRBV19 combines with J gene TRBJ2-5, with TRBD1 identical over 11 bases. The germline CDR1 and CDR2 sequences are LNHDA and SQIVND (reference sequence). The length of the CDR3 is 13 residues. V shed 8 bases and J 2 bases; nucleotides not matched to a gene: 1. DNA for the CDR3: TGTGCCAGTCGGGACAGGGGGCAAGAGACCCAGTACTTC. As protein: CASRDRGQETQYF.

The chain links TRBV2 to TRBJ2-3, with 8 bases matching TRBD2. Germline CDR1 SNHLY, CDR2 FYNNEI. The CDR3 runs 13 residues. With 2 bases clipped from V and 5 bases from J, the junction kept 0 bases outside the gene matches. Here the CDR3 DNA reads TGTGCCAGCAGTGAACTAGCGGGAGATACGCAGTATTTT. As protein: CASSELAGDTQYF.

The chain combines TRBV30 with TRBJ2-7; maybe TRBD2 (6 bases). In germline, CDR1 is GTSNPN, CDR2 SVGIG (reference sequence). The V end lost 7 bases, the J end lost 3 bases, and 13 bases lay between the germline ends. There are 12 residues in the CDR3. Here the CDR3 reads CASNSGLYEQYF. CDR3 nucleotides: TGTGCCTCCAATTCGGGACTCTACGAGCAGTACTTC.

The rearrangement uses TRBV28 and TRBJ2-7, with 11 bases aligning to TRBD2. CDR1 and CDR2 from the germline V gene are MDHEN and SYDVKM. The junction had 6 bases not matched to a gene; V was cut back by 7 bases and J by 4 bases. This CDR3 has 14 amino acids. This CDR3 reads CASTSSSGGYEQYF. As DNA, the CDR3 is TGTGCCAGCACATCTTCTAGCGGGGGGTACGAGCAGTACTTC.

On this clone: Different DNA sequences within this sample yield the same CDR3. The chain employs TRBV9 and TRBJ1-5, with TRBD1 matching over 9 bases. Germline trimming cut 3 bases from V and 2 bases from J; bases unmatched to any gene: 0. CDR3 length: 14 residues. Germline V gene sequence: CDR1 SGDLS, CDR2 YYNGEE. The DNA for the CDR3 is TGTGCCAGCAGCGGACAGGGGGGCAATCAGCCCCAGCATTTT. Encoded protein: CASSGQGGNQPQHF.

The chain is built from TRBV4-3 and TRBJ2-3; TRBD1 is a possible D gene (5 bases). Between the trimmed V and J ends, which lost 0 bases and 2 bases, there was a span of 12 bases. Germline V lookup: CDR1 LGHNA, CDR2 YSLEER. The CDR3 is 16 amino acids. The CDR3 sequence is CASSQEQGHPTDTQYF. CDR3 nucleotides: TGCGCCAGCAGCCAAGAGCAGGGCCATCCCACAGATACGCAGTATTTT.

The chain recombines TRBV10-1 with TRBJ1-6; D may be TRBD1 (5 bases). The V end lost 9 bases, the J end lost 17 bases, and 17 bases lay between the germline ends. This CDR3 comprises 11 residues. Per the germline V gene, CDR1 is WNHNN and CDR2 is SYGVQD (reference sequence). The CDR3 region has the DNA TGCGCCAGTAGTAGGGGAATCTTGGTCCACTTT. Translated, it gives CASSRGILVHF.

The chain carries TRBV19 and TRBJ1-6; TRBD1 agrees at 7 bases. Germline V gene data show CDR1 as LNHDA and CDR2 as SQIVND (reference sequence). The CDR3 covers 15 residues. The J segment lost 6 bases and the V segment lost 4 bases, leaving 6 bases of the junction unmatched. DNA of the CDR3: TGTGCCAGTAGTAACCGCCGGGACAGTAATTCACCCCTCCACTTT. Its translation: CASSNRRDSNSPLHF.